The 11 T cell receptor beta chains below come from one sample, sequenced in a study of T cells in localized non-small cell lung cancer. TCRdb's copy holds only in-frame clones and misses some; the assay was immunoSEQ multiplex PCR. The profile shows about 1,600 clones, 22% of them singletons. Sequenced here: normal lung tissue next to the tumor, sampled before any cancer treatment. The receptor source for this set is a woman aged 40-75 years with stage I lung adenocarcinoma.

The chain uses TRBV14 and TRBJ2-2; the D is unclear. V lost 2 bases and J 4 bases, leaving 5 bases between the germline ends. The V gene's germline CDR1 is SGHDN and CDR2 FVKESK. The CDR3 sequence is 13 residues long. CDR3 residues: CASSQLTTGELFF. The CDR3 coding sequence is TGTGCCAGCAGCCAATTGACCACCGGGGAGCTGTTTTTT.

This clone was seen only once. V is TRBV18 and J is TRBJ2-3, with 8 nucleotides matching TRBD1. Trimming cost V 6 bases and J 6 bases; bases outside gene matches: 14. The CDR3 is made up of 16 amino acids. Looked up from germline, CDR1 is KGHSH and CDR2 is LQKENI. CDR3 amino acids: CASSPPLRQGMDTQYF. CDR3 in DNA: TGTGCCAGCTCTCCTCCCCTACGACAGGGGATGGATACGCAGTATTTT.

CDR3 DNA sequence: TGTGCCAGCAGCTCCCACGGACACCAAGAGACCCAGTACTTC. As protein: CASSSHGHQETQYF. The chain carries TRBV11-3 and TRBJ2-5, with unresolved D. Germline V CDR1 and CDR2: SGHNT, YENEEA. This CDR3 contains 14 residues. Trimming removed 4 bases from V and 0 bases from J, with 9 bases in between.

The chain links TRBV5-1 to TRBJ2-5, with D hard to call. This CDR3 comprises 14 residues. The germline CDR1 and CDR2 sequences are SGHRS and YFSETQ. V was pared by 0 bases and J by 1 base, with 7 bases between. The CDR3 protein is CASSLESTQETQYF. DNA of the CDR3: TGCGCCAGCAGCTTGGAGTCTACCCAAGAGACCCAGTACTTC.

This clone came up a few times. V is TRBV4-1 and J is TRBJ2-7; unclear D gene. CDR1 and CDR2 from the germline V gene are MGHRA and YSYEKL. The V gene lost 1 base and the J gene lost 4 bases, with 8 bases spanning the gap. CDR3 size: 13 residues. This CDR3 reads CASSQGPGYEQYF. The CDR3 region has the DNA TGCGCCAGCAGCCAAGGACCGGGTTACGAGCAGTACTTC.

The sample holds a few counts of this clone. The chain combines TRBV30 with TRBJ2-3; 7 bases map to TRBD1. Trimming removed 0 bases from V and 3 bases from J; junction bases left unmatched: 0. Germline CDR1 reads GTSNPN; CDR2 reads SVGIG (reference sequence). The CDR3 loop spans 13 amino acids. The CDR3 here is CAWSVQGTDTQYF. The CDR3 DNA is TGTGCCTGGAGTGTACAGGGGACAGATACGCAGTATTTT.

This clone is large (0.1 to 1%) in the sample. This sequence joins TRBV11-3 and TRBJ1-5, with 9 bases that match TRBD1. From germline, CDR1 is SGHNT and CDR2 YENEEA. The CDR3 totals 15 residues. The junction had 4 bases not matched to a gene; V was cut back by 4 bases and J by 3 bases. CDR3 residues: CASSSGTGPNQPQHF. CDR3 coding DNA: TGTGCCAGCAGCTCCGGGACAGGGCCCAATCAGCCCCAGCATTTT. Drawing the rest from reference TRBV11-3 and TRBJ1-5, the complete variable domain is EAGVVQSPRYKIIEKKQPVAFWCNPISGHNTLYWYLQNLGQGPELLIRYENEEAVDDSQLPKDRFSAERLKGVDSTLKIQPAELGDSAVYLCASSSGTGPNQPQHFGDGTRLSIL.

This clone was counted only a few times. This chain uses TRBV6-7 with TRBJ2-3, with D possibly TRBD1 on 5 matching bases. TRBV6-7 is designated an ORF whose function remains uncertain. Trimming shortened V by 0 bases and J by 2 bases, and 9 bases separated the two germline ends. CDR3 length: 15 residues. CDR3 in amino acids: CASSYSARDTDTQYF. CDR3 DNA: TGTGCCAGCAGTTACTCTGCCAGGGACACAGATACGCAGTATTTT.

The chain joins TRBV14 to TRBJ1-4; a possible D gene is TRBD1 (5 bases). CDR1 and CDR2 from the germline V gene are SGHDN and FVKESK. CDR3 size: 13 residues. The V end lost 2 bases, the J end lost 8 bases, and 9 bases lay between the germline ends. CDR3 sequence reads: CASSQLRQEKLFF. CDR3 nucleotides: TGTGCCAGCAGCCAACTTAGACAGGAAAAACTGTTTTTT.

The V gene is TRBV6-8, the J gene TRBJ1-1; 7 bases fit TRBD1. The CDR3 has 17 residues. The ends lost 5 bases at V and 3 bases at J; junction bases unmatched: 15. The germline V gene has CDR1 MNHGY and CDR2 SAAAGT. CDR3 amino acids: CASSVDPGGIAYTEAFF. CDR3 bases: TGTGCCAGCAGTGTCGATCCAGGGGGAATTGCGTACACTGAAGCTTTCTTT.

The rearrangement joins TRBV14 to TRBJ1-5; 9 bases match TRBD1. After removal of 7 bases from V and 5 bases from J, the junction contained 9 bases not matched to a gene. CDR3 size: 15 residues. CDR1 is SGHDN and CDR2 is FVKESK in the germline V gene. The CDR3 reads CASTRGTGFDQPQHF. The CDR3 DNA reads TGTGCCAGCACCCGGGGGACAGGGTTCGATCAGCCCCAGCATTTT.